This entry lists 30 T cell receptor beta chains sequenced from one sample in a study of T cell responses to AZD1222 COVID-19 vaccine. Using immunoSEQ multiplex PCR, the repertoire was profiled, and TCRdb retains in-frame clones only, with some absent. Of approximately 120,000 clones in the sample, around 91% are singletons; the top ten hold roughly 4.4%. The sample here was peripheral blood, taken on day 0 of MenACWY control vaccination. The receptors here all came from an adult in good health.

CDR3 in amino acids: CASSLRPNHNEQFF. CDR3 nucleotides: TGTGCCAGCAGTTTACGACCAAATCACAATGAGCAGTTCTTC. The genes are TRBV28 and TRBJ2-1, with D unresolved. This CDR3 contains 14 residues. The germline gives CDR1 MDHEN, CDR2 SYDVKM. V was shortened by 2 bases and J by 5 bases, with 10 bases between the two germline ends.

The chain has TRBV18 and TRBJ2-7; D is perhaps TRBD2 (5 bases). The CDR3 is 14 amino acids. Germline loops: CDR1 KGHSH, CDR2 LQKENI. V was pared by 3 bases and J by 0 bases, with 9 bases between. The CDR3 reads CASSPTGNSYEQYF. In DNA form, the CDR3 reads TGTGCCAGCTCACCTACCGGGAACTCCTACGAGCAGTACTTC.

The chain couples TRBV12-3 or TRBV12-4 to TRBJ1-2; D gene unclear. V lost 3 bases and J 7 bases, leaving 6 bases between the germline ends. This CDR3 has 11 residues. This chain's CDR3 is CASSFASGYTF. The CDR3, as DNA: TGTGCCAGCAGTTTTGCGAGTGGCTACACCTTC.

The rearrangement uses TRBV3-1 (or the pseudogene TRBV3-2) and TRBJ2-7, with TRBD1 identical over 7 bases. The CDR3 consists of 14 residues. Germline CDR1 and CDR2: LGHDT and YNNKEL (reference sequence). With V trimmed by 10 bases and J by 4 bases, 13 bases remained unmatched. The CDR3: CATTKTGAPYEQYF. CDR3 DNA: TGTGCCACGACAAAAACAGGGGCCCCTTACGAGCAGTACTTC.

Of note for this clone: Other DNA sequences from this sample encode an identical CDR3 as well. This chain joins TRBV5-4 and TRBJ2-7; TRBD2 aligns across 10 bases. J lost 0 bases, V lost 5 bases, and 2 bases had no gene match. The CDR3 spans 14 residues. The germline V gene has CDR1 SGHNT and CDR2 YYREEE (reference sequence). The CDR3 region has the DNA TGTGCCAGCAGTCTAGCGGGGGCCTCCTACGAGCAGTACTTC. This sequence encodes CASSLAGASYEQYF.

J is TRBJ1-5 and V is TRBV29-1; 7 bases line up with TRBD1. CDR3 length equals 13 residues. CDR1 and CDR2 from the germline V gene are SQVTM and ANQGSEA. V was pared by 7 bases and J by 4 bases, with 7 bases of the junction left unmatched. The CDR3 here is CSAGQANNQPQHF. Written as DNA, the CDR3 is TGCAGCGCTGGACAGGCGAATAATCAGCCCCAGCATTTT.

The V call is TRBV25-1, the J call TRBJ2-7; the D gene is possibly TRBD2 (6 bases). The ends were cut back, 4 bases at V and 4 bases at J, with 26 bases in the middle. Germline CDR1 MGHDK, CDR2 SYGVNS. The CDR3 contains 18 residues. The CDR3: CASSGLGLNNPNVYEQYF. CDR3 in DNA: TGTGCCAGCAGTGGTCTGGGACTCAATAACCCGAACGTGTACGAGCAGTACTTC.

The table lists this clone with a few counts. The rearrangement links TRBV4-3 to TRBJ1-2, with 11 positions matching TRBD1. The germline CDR1 and CDR2 sequences are LGHNA and YSLEER. The CDR3 sequence is 15 residues long. With 2 bases clipped from V and 7 bases from J, the junction kept 6 bases outside the gene matches. The CDR3 loop reads CASSQSGTGGGGYTF. CDR3 nucleotides: TGCGCCAGCAGCCAATCCGGGACAGGGGGAGGTGGCTACACCTTC.

V usage is TRBV29-1 and J usage is TRBJ1-3, with a possible D match to TRBD1 (5 bases). The CDR3 extends over 13 amino acids. Germline V gene lookup returns CDR1 SQVTM and CDR2 ANQGSEA. V was clipped by 6 bases and J by 3 bases, with 12 bases between them. The CDR3 loop reads CSVTLGVGNTIYF. DNA of the CDR3: TGCAGCGTCACTTTAGGGGTTGGAAACACCATATATTTT.

The gene calls are TRBV5-5 and TRBJ1-4; tentatively, D is TRBD1 (6 bases). The CDR3 is 17 residues long. Germline CDR1 and CDR2: SGHKS and YYEKEE (reference sequence). V gave up 5 bases and J gave up 8 bases, with 25 bases separating them. In DNA, the CDR3 is TGTGCCAGCAGGCCGGGACAAGCTATCGAACCCTACGAAAAACTGTTTTTT. As protein: CASRPGQAIEPYEKLFF.

This rearrangement joins TRBV28 to TRBJ1-5; the match to TRBD1 covers 10 bases. Trimming cost V 5 bases and J 6 bases; bases outside gene matches: 16. Germline V lookup: CDR1 MDHEN, CDR2 SYDVKM. The CDR3 extends over 18 amino acids. The CDR3 reads CASSTLFRGTGDTQPQHF. CDR3 DNA sequence: TGTGCCAGCAGTACCCTATTCAGGGGGACAGGGGATACTCAGCCCCAGCATTTT. The full variable domain, completed using reference TRBV28 and TRBJ1-5, is DVKVTQSSRYLVKRTGEKVFLECVQDMDHENMFWYRQDPGLGLRLIYFSYDVKMKEKGDIPEGYSVSREKKERFSLILESASTNQTSMYLCASSTLFRGTGDTQPQHFGDGTRLSIL.

In nucleotides, the CDR3 is TGTGCCAGCAGCTTATCGGACAGTCGAGACTATGGCTACACCTTC. Its translation is CASSLSDSRDYGYTF. This chain links TRBV7-3 with TRBJ1-2, with D perhaps matching TRBD1 (6 bases). The germline V gene encodes CDR1 SGHTA and CDR2 FQGTGA. The V end was cut by 2 bases, the J end by 3 bases, with 13 bases between. The CDR3 has 15 amino acids. The full variable domain, with the rest looked up from reference TRBV7-3 and TRBJ1-2, is GAGVSQTPSNKVTEKGKYVELRCDPISGHTALYWYRQSLGQGPEFLIYFQGTGAADDSGLPNDRFFAVRPEGSVSTLKIQRTERGDSAVYLCASSLSDSRDYGYTFGSGTRLTVV.

This chain's CDR3 is CASSSSGANVLTF. CDR3 DNA: TGTGCCAGCAGTTCCTCTGGGGCCAACGTCCTGACTTTC. The rearrangement links TRBV7-7 to TRBJ2-6; unclear D gene. The germline V gene encodes CDR1 SSHAT and CDR2 FNYEAQ (reference sequence). Trimming shortened V by 6 bases and J by 0 bases, and 3 bases separated the two germline ends. There are 13 residues in the CDR3. Filled out from reference TRBV7-7 and TRBJ2-6, the complete variable domain reads GAGVSQSPRYKVTKRGQDVTLRCDPISSHATLYWYQQALGQGPEFLTYFNYEAQPDKSGLPSDRFSAERPEGSISTLTIQRTEQRDSAMYRCASSSSGANVLTFGAGSRLTVL.

J is TRBJ2-1 and V is TRBV19; D possibly uses TRBD1 or TRBD2 (5 bases each). CDR1 LNHDA and CDR2 SQIVND come from the germline V gene (reference sequence). Between the trimmed V and J ends, which lost 3 bases and 6 bases, there was a span of 15 bases. The CDR3 has 15 amino acids. The CDR3 sequence: CASSIRDVASNEQFF. The CDR3 DNA follows: TGTGCCAGTAGTATCCGGGACGTCGCATCCAATGAGCAGTTCTTC.

The chain employs TRBV6-5 and TRBJ1-4, with 9 bases identical to TRBD1. This CDR3 has 15 amino acids. After removal of 2 bases from V and 7 bases from J, the junction contained 5 bases not matched to a gene. Per the germline V gene, CDR1 is MNHEY and CDR2 is SVGAGI. CDR3 in DNA: TGTGCCAGCAGTTACGGACAGGGGCCGAGTGAAAAACTGTTTTTT. Protein: CASSYGQGPSEKLFF.

The chain carries TRBV18 and TRBJ2-4, with TRBD1 identical over 7 bases. Germline assignment: CDR1 KGHSH and CDR2 LQKENI. The trim removed 5 bases at V and 2 bases at J, leaving 3 bases unmatched. This CDR3 has 14 amino acids. This chain's CDR3 is CASSGQETKNIQYF. For the CDR3, the DNA is TGTGCCAGCTCAGGACAGGAAACCAAAAACATTCAGTACTTC. Full variable domain (rest looked up from reference TRBV18 and TRBJ2-4): NAGVMQNPRHLVRRRGQEARLRCSPMKGHSHVYWYRQLPEEGLKFMVYLQKENIIDESGMPKERFSAEFPKEGPSILRIQQVVRGDSAAYFCASSGQETKNIQYFGAGTRLSVL.

The V and J genes are TRBV18 and TRBJ1-1; a weak D match, TRBD1 (6 bases). V lost 3 bases, J lost 5 bases, and 16 bases lay in between. From germline, CDR1 is KGHSH and CDR2 LQKENI. This CDR3 is 15 amino acids long. As DNA, the CDR3 is TGTGCCAGCTCACCTAAAGGGGGGGCCGGGACTGAAGCTTTCTTT. Translated: CASSPKGGAGTEAFF.

The rearrangement uses TRBV10-1 and TRBJ2-7; D assignment may be TRBD1 or TRBD2 (5 bases each). CDR3 size: 11 residues. Germline CDR1 WNHNN, CDR2 SYGVQD (reference sequence). V was cut by 7 bases and J by 5 bases, with 9 bases left in between. DNA for the CDR3: TGCGCCAGCATGGGGCGGGACGAGCAGTACTTC. It translates to CASMGRDEQYF.

The V call is TRBV6-4, the J call TRBJ2-3; no reliable D call. The CDR3 contains 15 residues. V was trimmed by 0 bases and J by 1 base, leaving 8 bases between them. Germline V lookup: CDR1 MRHNA, CDR2 SNTAGT. CDR3 residues: CASSDSRFRTDTQYF. CDR3 sequence (DNA): TGTGCCAGCAGTGACTCAAGGTTCCGCACAGATACGCAGTATTTT.

This clone was seen a few times. The chain links TRBV6-5 to TRBJ1-4, with 7 nucleotides matching TRBD1. The ends lost 10 bases at V and 1 base at J; junction bases unmatched: 9. CDR3 length equals 15 residues. Germline V gives CDR1 MNHEY, CDR2 SVGAGI. As DNA, the CDR3 is TGTGCCACCATTTCGCGACAGGGAACTAATGAAAAACTGTTTTTT. Its translation is CATISRQGTNEKLFF.

CDR3 in DNA: TGTGCCAGCAGTGAGCAGGGACACCCCTACAATGAGCAGTTCTTC. Its translation is CASSEQGHPYNEQFF. V is TRBV2 and J is TRBJ2-1, with D maybe TRBD1 (6 bases). CDR3 length: 15 amino acids. The V end was cut by 3 bases, the J end by 2 bases, with 11 bases between. The germline CDR1 and CDR2 sequences are SNHLY and FYNNEI.

This sequence joins TRBV7-2 and TRBJ2-3, with 10 bases matching TRBD2. The CDR3 sequence is 17 residues long. The V and J ends lost 0 bases and 8 bases, in that order; junction bases with no gene match: 11. CDR1 is SGHTA, CDR2 FQGNSA, per germline. The CDR3: CASSLAIPSGRQVTQYF. In nucleotides, the CDR3 is TGTGCCAGCAGCTTAGCTATTCCTAGCGGGAGACAAGTTACGCAGTATTTT.

Only a few counts were recorded for this clone. This chain joins TRBV5-1 and TRBJ1-4; 8 bases line up with TRBD1. After removal of 5 bases from V and 3 bases from J, the junction contained 3 bases not matched to a gene. CDR3 size: 14 residues. The germline V gene has CDR1 SGHRS and CDR2 YFSETQ. In nucleotides, the CDR3 is TGCGCCAGCAGTCAGGACAGGGCTAATGAAAAACTGTTTTTT. Amino acid sequence: CASSQDRANEKLFF.

The CDR3 DNA reads as TGTGCCAGCTCACCAGAGCGGGTTTCCACAGATACGCAGTATTTT. Translated: CASSPERVSTDTQYF. J is TRBJ2-3 and V is TRBV18; tentative D call: TRBD2 (6 bases). Germline assignment: CDR1 KGHSH and CDR2 LQKENI. Trimming left V 2 bases short and J 2 bases short, with 11 bases between. The CDR3 is 15 residues long.

The rearrangement uses TRBV6-2 or TRBV6-3 and TRBJ1-6; 7 bases line up with TRBD1. The CDR3 has 17 residues. Germline V gene sequence: CDR1 MNHEY, CDR2 SVGEGT. V was clipped by 4 bases and J by 5 bases; unmatched bases: 11. CDR3 in amino acids: CASSSYSPGQNNSPLHF. In DNA form, the CDR3 reads TGTGCCAGCAGTTCCTACTCGCCGGGACAGAATAATTCACCCCTCCACTTT.

V gene TRBV5-1 combines with J gene TRBJ1-2; D may be TRBD1 (5 bases). This CDR3 spans 12 amino acids. Trimming left V 0 bases short and J 6 bases short, with 6 bases between. Germline V CDR1 and CDR2: SGHRS, YFSETQ. The CDR3 is CASSLGGDGYTF. The CDR3 DNA sequence: TGCGCCAGCAGCTTGGGAGGGGATGGCTACACCTTC.

The chain combines TRBV12-2 with TRBJ2-1; the D call in the table, TRBD1, was not verified against the DNA. TRBV12-2 represents a pseudogene. CDR3 length equals 16 residues. The CDR3 here is CASRWGVSDRGHEQFF. CDR3 in DNA: TGTGCAAGTCGTTGGGGGGTATCGGACAGGGGCCATGAGCAGTTCTTC.

The CDR3 sequence: CASSDQGLTTDTQYF. CDR3 bases: TGTGCCAGCAGTGATCAGGGACTTACCACAGATACGCAGTATTTT. V usage is TRBV6-2 or TRBV6-3 and J usage is TRBJ2-3; D may be TRBD2 (6 bases). CDR1 and CDR2 from the germline V gene are MNHEY and SVGEGT. This CDR3 has 15 amino acids. V was cut by 5 bases and J by 2 bases, with 14 bases left in between.

This chain joins TRBV2 and TRBJ1-5, with D perhaps TRBD1 (6 bases). V was trimmed by 6 bases and J by 4 bases, leaving 22 bases between them. The CDR3 covers 17 residues. CDR1 is SNHLY and CDR2 is FYNNEI in the germline V gene. The CDR3 loop reads CASSEQGGVVGNQPQHF. CDR3 sequence (DNA): TGTGCCAGCAGCGAACAAGGGGGGGTCGTGGGGAATCAGCCCCAGCATTTT.

The V gene is TRBV18, the J gene TRBJ1-2; D possibly corresponds to TRBD1 (6 bases). Trimming pared 5 bases from V and 4 bases from J, leaving 20 bases between. The CDR3 covers 16 residues. Germline V gene lookup returns CDR1 KGHSH and CDR2 LQKENI. Written as DNA, the CDR3 is TGTGCCAGCTCAGCATCAAACTCACAGGGTGTCTATGGCTACACCTTC. It specifies CASSASNSQGVYGYTF.